A single sample gave rise to the 8 T cell receptor beta chains below, sequenced in a study of monozygotic twins with inflammatory bowel disease. TCRdb reprocessed the 5' RACE reads and keeps a single row for each CDR3 protein, giving no DNA. The listing records approximately 330,000 distinct CDR3 sequences. Material: blood. The receptors were gathered from a human donor with ulcerative colitis or Crohn's disease, or a healthy co-twin of an affected twin (not recorded which).

The V gene is TRBV5-5, the J gene TRBJ2-1; TCRdb outputs TRBD1, but without DNA this stays unchecked. The CDR3 has 16 residues. The V gene's germline CDR1 is SGHKS and CDR2 YYEKEE (reference sequence). CDR3: CASSLDPGRIYNEQFF.

The CDR3 sequence is CASSPEGTNSPLHF. The chain joins TRBV28 to TRBJ1-6; TCRdb's assignment of TRBD1 cannot be checked, as there is no DNA. Per germline, CDR1 MDHEN and CDR2 SYDVKM. CDR3 size: 14 residues.

The V and J genes are TRBV7-2 and TRBJ2-7; TCRdb returns TRBD1, unconfirmable since there is no DNA. Germline V lookup: CDR1 SGHTA, CDR2 FQGNSA. This CDR3 region has 15 residues. The CDR3 loop reads CASSLVAGGSYEQYF.

This chain uses TRBV9 with TRBJ2-7; without DNA, the TCRdb call of TRBD1 cannot be checked. The V gene's germline CDR1 is SGDLS and CDR2 YYNGEE. This CDR3 has 15 residues. The CDR3 here is CASSEGPTDTYEQYF. Based on the CDR3 plus reference TRBV9 and TRBJ2-7, the full variable domain is DSGVTQTPKHLITATGQRVTLRCSPRSGDLSVYWYQQSLDQGLQFLIQYYNGEERAKGNILERFSAQQFPDLHSELNLSSLELGDSALYFCASSEGPTDTYEQYFGPGTRLTVT.

The chain has TRBV5-5 and TRBJ2-2; TCRdb outputs TRBD2, but without DNA this stays unchecked. From germline, CDR1 is SGHKS and CDR2 YYEKEE (reference sequence). The CDR3 runs 14 residues. The CDR3 sequence is CAAARGDLNGELFF.

The chain links TRBV15 to TRBJ2-7; TCRdb's assignment of TRBD1 cannot be checked, as there is no DNA. Germline CDR1 is LNHNV and CDR2 is YYDKDF (reference sequence). The CDR3 sequence is 17 residues long. The CDR3 reads CATSRDWGTGISYEQYF.

This chain uses TRBV7-2 with TRBJ1-2; lacking DNA, the TRBD1 call made by TCRdb goes unchecked. Germline values: CDR1 SGHTA, CDR2 FQGNSA. The CDR3 spans 14 residues. CDR3 in amino acids: CASSFDRANYGYTF.

J is TRBJ2-7 and V is TRBV5-1. The CDR3 contains 13 residues. Germline V gene data show CDR1 as SGHRS and CDR2 as YFSETQ. CDR3 loop: CASSSAANYEQYF.